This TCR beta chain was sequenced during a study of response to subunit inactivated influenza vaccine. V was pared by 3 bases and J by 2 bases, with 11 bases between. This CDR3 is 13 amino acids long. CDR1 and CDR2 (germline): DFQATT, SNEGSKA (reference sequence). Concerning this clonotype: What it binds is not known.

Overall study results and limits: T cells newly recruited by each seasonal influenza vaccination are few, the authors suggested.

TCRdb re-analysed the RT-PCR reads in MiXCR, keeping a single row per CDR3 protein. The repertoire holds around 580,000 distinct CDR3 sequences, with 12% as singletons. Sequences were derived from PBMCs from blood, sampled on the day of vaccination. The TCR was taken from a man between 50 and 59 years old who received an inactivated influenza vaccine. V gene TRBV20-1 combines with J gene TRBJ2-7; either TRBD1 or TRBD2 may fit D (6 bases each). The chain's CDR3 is CSARGGSTYEQYF. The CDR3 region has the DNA TGCAGTGCTAGGGGGGGCTCGACCTACGAGCAGTACTTC.